This T cell receptor beta chain emerged from a study of T cell responses to AZD1222 COVID-19 vaccine. The CDR3 sequence is 16 residues long. The V and J ends lost 0 bases and 4 bases, in that order; junction bases with no gene match: 6. Germline V CDR1 and CDR2: SGHTA, FQGTGA. Profiling relied on immunoSEQ multiplex PCR, and the TCRdb table lists in-frame clones only, not all of them. The table includes some 160,000 clones, around 90% detected once. The sample here was peripheral blood, taken on day 0 of AZD1222 vaccination. The chain carries TRBV7-3 and TRBJ2-1; 7 bases are shared with TRBD2. This sequence originates from an adult in good health. This CDR3 reads CASSLTTASGYNEQFF. Here the CDR3 DNA reads TGTGCCAGCAGCTTAACGACGGCTAGCGGTTACAATGAGCAGTTCTTC.